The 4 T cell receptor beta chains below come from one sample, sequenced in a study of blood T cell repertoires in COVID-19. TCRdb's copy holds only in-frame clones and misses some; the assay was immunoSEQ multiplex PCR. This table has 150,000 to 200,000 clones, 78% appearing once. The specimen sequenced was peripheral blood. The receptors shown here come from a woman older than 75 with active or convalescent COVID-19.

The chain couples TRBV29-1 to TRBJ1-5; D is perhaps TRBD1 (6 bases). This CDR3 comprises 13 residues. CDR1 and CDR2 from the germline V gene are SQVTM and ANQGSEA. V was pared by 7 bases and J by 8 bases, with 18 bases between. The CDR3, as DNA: TGCAGCGGCTCAGGGGACCCAGGAGAGCCCCAGCATTTT. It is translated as CSGSGDPGEPQHF.

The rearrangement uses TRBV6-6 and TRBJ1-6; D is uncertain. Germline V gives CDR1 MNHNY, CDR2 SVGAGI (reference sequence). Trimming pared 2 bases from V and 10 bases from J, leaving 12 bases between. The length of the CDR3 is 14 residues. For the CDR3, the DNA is TGTGCCAGCAGTTACGAGGGTTTGAGCTCACCCCTCCACTTT. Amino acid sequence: CASSYEGLSSPLHF.

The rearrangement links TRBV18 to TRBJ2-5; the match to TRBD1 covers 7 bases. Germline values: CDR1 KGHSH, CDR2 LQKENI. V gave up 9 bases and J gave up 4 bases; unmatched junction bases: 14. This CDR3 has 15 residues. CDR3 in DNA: TGTGCCAGTAAACTAAACACGGGACAGCTAGAGACCCAGTACTTC. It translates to CASKLNTGQLETQYF.

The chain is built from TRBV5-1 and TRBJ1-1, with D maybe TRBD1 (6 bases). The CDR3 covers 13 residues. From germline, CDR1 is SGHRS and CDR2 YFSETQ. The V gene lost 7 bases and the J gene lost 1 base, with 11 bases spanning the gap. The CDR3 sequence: CASRQDPNTEAFF. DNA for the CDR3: TGCGCCAGCCGACAGGATCCGAACACTGAAGCTTTCTTT.